This entry lists 3 T cell receptor beta chains sequenced from one sample in a study of T cell responses to AZD1222 COVID-19 vaccine. The protocol was immunoSEQ multiplex PCR, while the TCRdb copy is restricted to in-frame clones and leaves out a portion. Of roughly 130,000 clones detected, around 94% appear once; the ten largest clones hold over 6.5%. The sample here was peripheral blood, taken on day 0 of AZD1222 vaccination. Receptors were obtained from an adult in good health.

The chain links TRBV5-1 to TRBJ1-4; D remains unclear. Germline V gene data show CDR1 as SGHRS and CDR2 as YFSETQ. The CDR3 loop spans 16 amino acids. Trimming removed 4 bases at V and 0 bases at J, with 13 bases between. CDR3 coding DNA: TGCGCCAGCAGCCCGACCGGGAAAACAACTAATGAAAAACTGTTTTTT. Translating gives CASSPTGKTTNEKLFF.

The V call is TRBV7-9, the J call TRBJ2-1; tentatively, D is TRBD1 or TRBD2 (5 bases each). The V gene's germline CDR1 is SEHNR and CDR2 FQNEAQ (reference sequence). Trimming stripped 6 bases from V and 0 bases from J, with 12 bases between. The CDR3 runs 15 residues. The CDR3 DNA reads as TGTGCCAGCAGTCCCCGGGACCTCTCCTACAATGAGCAGTTCTTC. Translating it yields CASSPRDLSYNEQFF.

The rearrangement uses TRBV6-5 and TRBJ1-1, with D unresolved. The CDR3 length is 13 residues. Trimming took 11 bases from V and 6 from J, leaving 19 bases between them. Germline CDR1 is MNHEY and CDR2 is SVGAGI. The CDR3 is CAESDTGRAEAFF. The CDR3 region has the DNA TGTGCCGAAAGCGACACCGGTAGGGCTGAAGCTTTCTTT.